This paragraph covers one TCR beta chain sequence. Recovered participants had two consecutive negative NP/OP PCR tests, healthcare professional clearance, or symptom resolution. This entry is derived from a study of blood T cell repertoires in COVID-19. Germline lookup yields CDR1 SGHDN and CDR2 FVKESK. V lost 0 bases and J lost 3, with 8 bases in between. This CDR3 comprises 14 residues. TCRdb's table, derived via immunoSEQ multiplex PCR, lists solely in-frame clones and lacks some. The sample lists about 18,000 clones; about 91% were seen once. The rearrangement joins TRBV14 to TRBJ1-2; tentative D call: TRBD1 (5 bases). Sequenced input: PBMCs or T cells enriched from blood (not recorded which). This TCR was sampled from a woman in her 30s who had recovered from COVID-19. CDR3 sequence (DNA): TGTGCCAGCAGCCAAGATGACAGATACTATGGCTACACCTTC. Translating gives CASSQDDRYYGYTF.